Listed below are T cell receptor beta chains from one sample, sequenced in a study of OX40 agonist ivuxolimab in advanced cancers. Sequencing was performed with immunoSEQ multiplex PCR; in TCRdb, only in-frame clones are kept and a portion is missing. The data show under 65,000 clones, with approximately 90% seen just once and under 20% held by the top ten. The starting material was CD4+ or CD8+ T cells sorted from blood, obtained in a trial of the OX40 agonist ivuxolimab. These receptors originate from an adult with an advanced solid tumor such as melanoma, head and neck, liver or kidney cancer. The CDR3 runs from the conserved cysteine through the conserved F or W. A D gene is named only where the DNA matches it firmly. Not all rows give a size; the values are once, few, many and, for expanded clones, a class.

abundance | j_gene | v_gene | d_gene | CDR3aa | CDR3nt
. | TRBJ1-6 | TRBV2 | TRBD1 | CASEFSGTGGLGNSPLHF | TGTGCCAGCGAATTTTCCGGGACAGGGGGCTTGGGGAATTCACCCCTCCACTTT
once | TRBJ1-1 | TRBV7-2 | TRBD1 | CASSLAQGAGTEAFF | TGTGCCAGCAGCTTAGCACAGGGGGCCGGCACTGAAGCTTTCTTT
. | TRBJ1-2 | TRBV5-6 | TRBD1 | CASSFWDRGTNYGYTF | TGTGCCAGCAGCTTTTGGGACAGGGGGACTAACTATGGCTACACCTTC
. | TRBJ2-3 | TRBV27 | TRBD2 | CASSTFRGTSGDSTDTQYF | TGTGCCAGCAGTACCTTTAGGGGGACTAGCGGAGATAGCACAGATACGCAGTATTTT
. | TRBJ1-5 | TRBV4-1 | TRBD1 | CASSRGTGEQPQHF | TGCGCCAGCAGCCGCGGGACAGGGGAACAGCCCCAGCATTTT
once | TRBJ2-7 | TRBV6-5 | . | CASSYGGSYEQYF | TGTGCCAGCAGTTACGGGGGTTCCTACGAGCAGTACTTC
. | TRBJ1-1 | TRBV29-1 | . | CSVEDGGRGSDEAFF | TGCAGCGTTGAAGATGGTGGGAGGGGATCGGATGAAGCTTTCTTT
. | TRBJ2-3 | TRBV7-9 | . | CASLSGKQIQDTQYF | TGTGCCAGCCTTTCGGGGAAACAGATACAAGATACGCAGTATTTT
. | TRBJ2-7 | TRBV28 | TRBD2 | CASRPGLPNPEQYF | TGTGCCAGCAGGCCGGGACTACCCAACCCCGAGCAGTACTTC
. | TRBJ1-2 | TRBV30 | TRBD1 | CARASGTGVFNYGYTF | TGTGCCCGAGCCTCCGGGACAGGGGTCTTTAACTATGGCTACACCTTC
. | TRBJ2-2 | TRBV7-6 | . | CASSLLTVANTGELFF | TGTGCCAGCAGCTTATTAACAGTGGCGAACACCGGGGAGCTGTTTTTT
. | TRBJ1-1 | TRBV11-1 | TRBD1 | CASSLWTGPLNTEAFF | TGTGCCAGCAGCTTGTGGACAGGGCCCCTTAACACTGAAGCTTTCTTT
. | TRBJ1-1 | TRBV19 | . | CASSINSMNTEAFF | TGTGCCAGTAGTATTAACAGTATGAACACTGAAGCTTTCTTT
. | TRBJ1-5 | TRBV7-9 | . | CASSLGGQGQPQHF | TGTGCCAGCAGCTTGGGGGGGCAAGGTCAGCCCCAGCATTTT
. | TRBJ2-3 | TRBV27 | . | CASSLSLTDTQYF | TGTGCCAGCAGTTTAAGTCTCACAGATACGCAGTATTTT
. | TRBJ1-2 | TRBV7-8 | . | CASSLQGSHGYTF | TGTGCCAGCAGCCTTCAGGGCAGTCATGGCTACACCTTC
. | TRBJ2-1 | TRBV2 | TRBD2 | CASSEVGLAANNEQFF | TGTGCCAGCAGTGAAGTAGGACTAGCGGCCAACAATGAGCAGTTCTTC
. | TRBJ2-1 | TRBV4-1 | . | CASSQDGGIDNEQFF | TGCGCCAGCAGCCAAGATGGAGGGATCGACAATGAGCAGTTCTTC
few | TRBJ2-1 | TRBV9 | TRBD2 | CASSGLAGVYNEQFF | TGTGCCAGCAGCGGCCTGGCGGGGGTCTACAATGAGCAGTTCTTC
. | TRBJ1-2 | TRBV6-5 | TRBD1 | CASSYSQGAIYGYTF | TGTGCCAGCAGTTACTCGCAGGGGGCGATTTATGGCTACACCTTC
. | TRBJ1-1 | TRBV13 | . | CASSWGVRTEAFF | TGTGCCAGCAGCTGGGGGGTCCGCACTGAAGCTTTCTTT
. | TRBJ2-7 | TRBV15 | . | CATSRDEVKQYF | TGTGCCACCAGCAGAGATGAGGTGAAGCAGTACTTC
. | TRBJ2-3 | TRBV7-9 | TRBD1 | CASSLPTGGLADTQYF | TGTGCCAGCAGCTTACCGACAGGGGGTCTCGCAGATACGCAGTATTTT
. | TRBJ2-7 | TRBV28 | TRBD1 | CASSPRQGYYEQYF | TGTGCCAGCAGTCCCCGACAGGGCTACTACGAGCAGTACTTC
. | TRBJ2-4 | TRBV11-2 | . | CASSLEGNLAKNIQYF | TGTGCCAGCAGCTTAGAGGGGAACCTAGCCAAAAACATTCAGTACTTC